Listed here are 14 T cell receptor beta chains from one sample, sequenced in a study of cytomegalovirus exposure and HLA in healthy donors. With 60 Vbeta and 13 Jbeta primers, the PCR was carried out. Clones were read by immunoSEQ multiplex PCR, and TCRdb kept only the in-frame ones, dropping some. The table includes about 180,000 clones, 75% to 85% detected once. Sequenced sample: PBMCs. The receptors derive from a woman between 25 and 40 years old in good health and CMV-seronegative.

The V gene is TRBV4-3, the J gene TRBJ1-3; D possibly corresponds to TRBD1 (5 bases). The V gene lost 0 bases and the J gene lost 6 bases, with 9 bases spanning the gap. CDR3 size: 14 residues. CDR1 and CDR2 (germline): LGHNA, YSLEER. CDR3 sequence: CASSQEGGTNTIYF. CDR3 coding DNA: TGCGCCAGCAGCCAAGAGGGGGGGACAAACACCATATATTTT.

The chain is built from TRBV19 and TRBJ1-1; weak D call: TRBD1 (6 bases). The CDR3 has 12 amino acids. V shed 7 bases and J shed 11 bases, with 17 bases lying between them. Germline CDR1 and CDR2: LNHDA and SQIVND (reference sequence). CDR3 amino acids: CASKPDSRVAFF. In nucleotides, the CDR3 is TGTGCCAGTAAACCGGACAGCCGGGTCGCTTTCTTT.

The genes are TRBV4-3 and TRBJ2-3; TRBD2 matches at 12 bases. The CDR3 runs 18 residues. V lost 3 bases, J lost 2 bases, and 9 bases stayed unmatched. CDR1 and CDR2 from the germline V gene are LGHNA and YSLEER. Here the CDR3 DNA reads TGCGCCAGCAGCCAGGAGTATGGACTAGCGGGGACCACAGATACGCAGTATTTT. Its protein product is CASSQEYGLAGTTDTQYF.

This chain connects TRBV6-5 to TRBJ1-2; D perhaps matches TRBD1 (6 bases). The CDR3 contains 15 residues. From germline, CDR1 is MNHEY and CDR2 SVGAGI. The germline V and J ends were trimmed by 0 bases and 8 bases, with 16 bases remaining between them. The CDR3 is CASSYSKTQGNGYTF. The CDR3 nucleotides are TGTGCCAGCAGTTACTCGAAGACACAGGGCAACGGCTACACCTTC.

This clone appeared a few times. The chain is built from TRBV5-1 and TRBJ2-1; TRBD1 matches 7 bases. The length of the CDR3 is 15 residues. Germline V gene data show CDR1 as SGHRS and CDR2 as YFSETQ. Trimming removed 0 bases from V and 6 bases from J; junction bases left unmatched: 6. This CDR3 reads CASSLAPRQGNEQFF. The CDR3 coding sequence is TGCGCCAGCAGCTTGGCCCCTCGACAGGGCAATGAGCAGTTCTTC.

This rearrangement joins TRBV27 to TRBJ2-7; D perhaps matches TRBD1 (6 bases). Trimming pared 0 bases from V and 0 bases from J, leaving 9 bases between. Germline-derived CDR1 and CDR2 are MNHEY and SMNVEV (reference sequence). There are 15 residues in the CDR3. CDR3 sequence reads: CASSLSGQLSYEQYF. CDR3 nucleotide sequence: TGTGCCAGCAGTTTATCTGGACAGCTCTCCTACGAGCAGTACTTC.

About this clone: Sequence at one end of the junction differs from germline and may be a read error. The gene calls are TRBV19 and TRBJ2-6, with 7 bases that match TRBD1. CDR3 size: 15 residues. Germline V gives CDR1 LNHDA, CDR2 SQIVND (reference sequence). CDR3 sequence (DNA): TGTGCCAGTAGTCGACAGGGAGATGGGGCCAACGGCCTGACTTTC. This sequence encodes CASSRQGDGANGLTF.

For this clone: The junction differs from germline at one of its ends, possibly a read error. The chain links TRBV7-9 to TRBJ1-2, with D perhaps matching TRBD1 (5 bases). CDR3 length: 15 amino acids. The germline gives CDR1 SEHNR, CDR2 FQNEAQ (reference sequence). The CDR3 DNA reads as TGTTCCAGCAGCTTAGGCCAGGGATTTGACTATGGCTACACCTTC. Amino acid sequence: CSSSLGQGFDYGYTF.

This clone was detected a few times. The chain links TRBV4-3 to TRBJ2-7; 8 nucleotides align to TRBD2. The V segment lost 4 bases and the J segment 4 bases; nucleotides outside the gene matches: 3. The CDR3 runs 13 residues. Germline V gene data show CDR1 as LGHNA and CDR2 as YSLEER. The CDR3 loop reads CASSPLAGYEQYF. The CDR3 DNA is TGCGCCAGCAGCCCATTAGCGGGGTACGAGCAGTACTTC.

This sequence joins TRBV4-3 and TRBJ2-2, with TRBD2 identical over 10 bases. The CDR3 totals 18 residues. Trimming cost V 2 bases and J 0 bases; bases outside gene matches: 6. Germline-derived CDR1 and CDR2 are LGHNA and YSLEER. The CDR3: CASSQWGLAIANTGELFF. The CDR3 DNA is TGCGCCAGCAGCCAATGGGGACTAGCGATAGCGAACACCGGGGAGCTGTTTTTT.

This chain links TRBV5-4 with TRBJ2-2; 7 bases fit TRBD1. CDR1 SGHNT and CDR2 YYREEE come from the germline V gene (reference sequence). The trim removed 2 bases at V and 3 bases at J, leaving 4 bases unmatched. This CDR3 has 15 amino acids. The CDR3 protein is CASSFPGGYTGELFF. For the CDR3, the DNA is TGTGCCAGCAGCTTCCCAGGGGGTTACACCGGGGAGCTGTTTTTT.

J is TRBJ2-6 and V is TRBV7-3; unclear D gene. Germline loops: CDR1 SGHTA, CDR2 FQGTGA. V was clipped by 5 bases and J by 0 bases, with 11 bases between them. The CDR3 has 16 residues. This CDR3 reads CASSGQVSSGANVLTF. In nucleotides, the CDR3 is TGTGCCAGCAGCGGCCAAGTCAGCTCTGGGGCCAACGTCCTGACTTTC.

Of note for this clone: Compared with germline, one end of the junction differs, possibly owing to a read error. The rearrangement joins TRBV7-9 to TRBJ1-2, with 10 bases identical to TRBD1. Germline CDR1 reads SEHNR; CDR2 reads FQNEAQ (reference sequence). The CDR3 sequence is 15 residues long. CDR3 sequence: CSSSTPGTGDDGYTF. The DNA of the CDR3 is TGTTCCAGCAGCACACCCGGGACAGGGGATGATGGCTACACCTTC.

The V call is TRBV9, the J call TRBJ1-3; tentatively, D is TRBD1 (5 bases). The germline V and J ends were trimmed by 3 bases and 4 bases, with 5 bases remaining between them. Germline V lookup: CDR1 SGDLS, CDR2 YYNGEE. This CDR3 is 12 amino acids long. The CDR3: CASSGTGNTIYF. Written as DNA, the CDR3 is TGTGCCAGCAGCGGGACAGGAAACACCATATATTTT.